The TCR beta chain described here comes from a study of T cells in narcolepsy. Study-wide points: Healthy controls reportedly lacked the autoreactive clonotypes serially found in patients' blood.

Trimming pared 6 bases from V and 0 bases from J, leaving 12 bases between. Germline values: CDR1 MNHEY, CDR2 SVGAGI. This CDR3 spans 15 amino acids. As concerns this clone: Its specificity is unknown.

Libraries were prepared by immunoSEQ multiplex PCR; TCRdb keeps only in-frame clonotypes and omits some of them. The table records about 25,000 clones, 84% of them present only once. V usage is TRBV6-5 and J usage is TRBJ2-1; TRBD2 might be the D (5 bases). What was sequenced was CD45RA- memory CD4+ T cells from PBMCs. The TCR originated in a human donor with narcolepsy. The DNA of the CDR3 is TGTGCCAGCAGGGGAGACTGGAGCTCCTACAATGAGCAGTTCTTC. Its translation: CASRGDWSSYNEQFF.